A selection of T cell receptor beta chains follows, all from one sample in a study of cytomegalovirus exposure and HLA in healthy donors. The table came from immunoSEQ multiplex PCR; TCRdb's copy has only in-frame clones and leaves some out. The repertoire holds 170,000 or so clones, around 80% seen once, with 1% in the top ten. The sample consisted of PBMCs. These receptors originate from a woman aged 50 to 60 in good health and CMV-seropositive. Each CDR3 is given with its conserved first and last residue. The order of the fields is J gene, V gene, D gene, clone size, CDR3 protein, CDR3 DNA. The D gene is left open where the match is weak. Only part of the rows carry a size: once, few, many, or a class if the clone is expanded.

j_gene: TRBJ1-1; v_gene: TRBV9; d_gene: NA; abundance: NA; CDR3aa: CASSIGDMNTEAFF; CDR3nt: TGTGCCAGCAGCATCGGGGACATGAACACTGAAGCTTTCTTT
j_gene: TRBJ2-5; v_gene: TRBV28; d_gene: TRBD1; abundance: NA; CDR3aa: CASSLVSGGTQYF; CDR3nt: TGTGCCAGCAGTTTAGTTTCAGGGGGGACCCAGTACTTC
j_gene: TRBJ1-1; v_gene: TRBV28; d_gene: NA; abundance: NA; CDR3aa: CASSSGWRTEAFF; CDR3nt: TGTGCCAGCAGTTCGGGTTGGCGTACTGAAGCTTTCTTT
j_gene: TRBJ2-7; v_gene: TRBV9; d_gene: NA; abundance: NA; CDR3aa: CASSVAGELFYEQYF; CDR3nt: TGTGCCAGCAGCGTAGCAGGGGAGCTCTTCTACGAGCAGTACTTC
j_gene: TRBJ1-1; v_gene: TRBV19; d_gene: TRBD1; abundance: NA; CDR3aa: CASSIVNKQGAKNTEAFF; CDR3nt: TGTGCCAGTAGTATAGTGAATAAGCAGGGGGCGAAGAACACTGAAGCTTTCTTT
j_gene: TRBJ2-7; v_gene: TRBV28; d_gene: TRBD2; abundance: NA; CDR3aa: CASSQGLRGIYEQYF; CDR3nt: TGTGCCAGCAGCCAGGGACTACGGGGAATCTACGAGCAGTACTTC
j_gene: TRBJ2-1; v_gene: TRBV27; d_gene: TRBD2; abundance: NA; CDR3aa: CASSSPRGREAYNEQFF; CDR3nt: TGTGCCAGCAGTTCTCCCCGGGGGCGGGAGGCCTACAATGAGCAGTTCTTC
j_gene: TRBJ2-7; v_gene: TRBV5-1; d_gene: NA; abundance: NA; CDR3aa: CASSLDGSYEQYF; CDR3nt: TGCGCCAGCAGCTTGGACGGTTCCTACGAGCAGTACTTC
j_gene: TRBJ1-5; v_gene: TRBV5-3; d_gene: NA; abundance: NA; CDR3aa: CARSLMGIGKPQHF; CDR3nt: TGTGCCAGAAGCTTAATGGGCATCGGTAAGCCCCAGCATTTT
j_gene: TRBJ1-5; v_gene: TRBV5-6; d_gene: NA; abundance: NA; CDR3aa: CASSLVGVPDQPQHF; CDR3nt: TGTGCCAGCAGCTTAGTAGGGGTTCCCGATCAGCCCCAGCATTTT
j_gene: TRBJ2-2; v_gene: TRBV28; d_gene: NA; abundance: NA; CDR3aa: CASSLAREGGSGELFF; CDR3nt: TGTGCCAGCAGTTTAGCAAGGGAGGGGGGATCCGGGGAGCTGTTTTTT
j_gene: TRBJ1-2; v_gene: TRBV9; d_gene: NA; abundance: NA; CDR3aa: CASSVAKAGIAAAYGYTF; CDR3nt: TGTGCCAGCAGCGTAGCTAAGGCAGGGATTGCTGCGGCCTATGGCTACACCTTC
j_gene: TRBJ2-7; v_gene: TRBV15; d_gene: TRBD1; abundance: NA; CDR3aa: CATSRDRPYEQYF; CDR3nt: TGTGCCACCAGCAGGGACAGGCCATACGAGCAGTACTTC
j_gene: TRBJ2-3; v_gene: TRBV19; d_gene: TRBD2; abundance: NA; CDR3aa: CASISTSGGPDTQYF; CDR3nt: TGTGCCAGTATTTCAACTAGCGGGGGGCCAGATACGCAGTATTTT
j_gene: TRBJ2-7; v_gene: TRBV9; d_gene: TRBD1; abundance: NA; CDR3aa: CASSGWGTGTYEQYF; CDR3nt: TGTGCCAGCAGCGGATGGGGGACAGGGACCTACGAGCAGTACTTC
j_gene: TRBJ2-1; v_gene: TRBV7-9; d_gene: NA; abundance: NA; CDR3aa: CASSLRNSSYNEQFF; CDR3nt: TGTGCCAGCAGCTTACGTAACAGCTCCTACAATGAGCAGTTCTTC
j_gene: TRBJ2-3; v_gene: TRBV6-5; d_gene: NA; abundance: NA; CDR3aa: CASSYPPKAGTDTQYF; CDR3nt: TGTGCCAGCAGTTACCCACCGAAGGCGGGCACAGATACGCAGTATTTT
j_gene: TRBJ1-1; v_gene: TRBV6-5; d_gene: TRBD1; abundance: NA; CDR3aa: CASSYSGQGGAFF; CDR3nt: TGTGCCAGCAGTTACTCGGGACAGGGCGGCGCTTTCTTT
j_gene: TRBJ2-5; v_gene: TRBV5-4; d_gene: TRBD2; abundance: few; CDR3aa: CASSRDGRAETQYF; CDR3nt: TGTGCCAGCAGCAGGGATGGGAGGGCAGAGACCCAGTACTTC
j_gene: TRBJ2-1; v_gene: TRBV7-2; d_gene: NA; abundance: once; CDR3aa: CASRQSQNEQFF; CDR3nt: TGTGCCAGCAGACAGAGTCAAAATGAGCAGTTCTTC
j_gene: TRBJ2-7; v_gene: TRBV6-1; d_gene: NA; abundance: NA; CDR3aa: CASRTSSGRGDEQYF; CDR3nt: TGTGCCAGCAGGACCTCCTCAGGGAGGGGGGACGAGCAGTACTTC
j_gene: TRBJ1-5; v_gene: TRBV28; d_gene: NA; abundance: NA; CDR3aa: CASSFRGRNQPQHF; CDR3nt: TGTGCCAGCAGTTTCAGGGGCCGGAATCAGCCCCAGCATTTT
j_gene: TRBJ1-1; v_gene: TRBV5-4; d_gene: NA; abundance: NA; CDR3aa: CASSWDTYTEAFF; CDR3nt: TGTGCCAGCAGCTGGGACACTTACACTGAAGCTTTCTTT
j_gene: TRBJ1-4; v_gene: TRBV15; d_gene: NA; abundance: NA; CDR3aa: CATGEREKLFF; CDR3nt: TGTGCCACCGGGGAGAGGGAAAAACTGTTTTTT
j_gene: TRBJ1-2; v_gene: TRBV7-2; d_gene: TRBD1; abundance: many; CDR3aa: CASSPQTGPSNYGYTF; CDR3nt: TGTGCCAGCAGCCCCCAGACAGGGCCAAGCAACTATGGCTACACCTTC
j_gene: TRBJ1-2; v_gene: TRBV7-2; d_gene: NA; abundance: NA; CDR3aa: CASSLAGVSLYGYTF; CDR3nt: TGTGCCAGCAGCCTTGCCGGGGTGTCCCTCTATGGCTACACCTTC
j_gene: TRBJ1-2; v_gene: TRBV6-6; d_gene: TRBD1; abundance: NA; CDR3aa: CASSPPGQVYYGYTF; CDR3nt: TGTGCCAGCAGCCCCCCGGGACAGGTATACTATGGCTACACCTTC
j_gene: TRBJ1-6; v_gene: TRBV7-3; d_gene: NA; abundance: NA; CDR3aa: CASSTGRRGNSPLHF; CDR3nt: TGTGCCAGCAGTACAGGGCGACGGGGTAATTCACCCCTCCACTTT
j_gene: TRBJ2-2; v_gene: TRBV11-3; d_gene: NA; abundance: NA; CDR3aa: CASSSGDTGELFF; CDR3nt: TGTGCCAGCAGTTCCGGAGACACCGGGGAGCTGTTTTTT
j_gene: TRBJ1-4; v_gene: TRBV5-5; d_gene: NA; abundance: NA; CDR3aa: CASSYTNEKLFF; CDR3nt: TGTGCCAGCAGCTACACCAATGAAAAACTGTTTTTT
j_gene: TRBJ2-1; v_gene: TRBV15; d_gene: TRBD1; abundance: NA; CDR3aa: CATSRGPGQGSNEQFF; CDR3nt: TGTGCCACCAGCAGAGGCCCGGGACAGGGGTCCAATGAGCAGTTCTTC
j_gene: TRBJ1-5; v_gene: TRBV2; d_gene: NA; abundance: NA; CDR3aa: CASSEEGDSPQHF; CDR3nt: TGTGCCAGCAGTGAAGAGGGGGATTCGCCCCAGCATTTT
j_gene: TRBJ2-7; v_gene: TRBV6-6; d_gene: TRBD2; abundance: few; CDR3aa: CASTLAGDPSYEQYF; CDR3nt: TGTGCCAGCACCTTAGCGGGAGACCCGTCCTACGAGCAGTACTTC
j_gene: TRBJ2-1; v_gene: TRBV14; d_gene: NA; abundance: NA; CDR3aa: CASSQDAGASYNEQFF; CDR3nt: TGTGCCAGCAGCCAAGATGCAGGGGCGTCGTACAATGAGCAGTTCTTC
j_gene: TRBJ1-2; v_gene: TRBV7-2; d_gene: NA; abundance: NA; CDR3aa: CASSADGGRATF; CDR3nt: TGTGCCAGCAGCGCTGACGGGGGGCGCGCGACCTTC
j_gene: TRBJ2-7; v_gene: TRBV15; d_gene: NA; abundance: NA; CDR3aa: CATSRDHASSYEQYF; CDR3nt: TGTGCCACCAGCAGAGATCACGCGAGCTCCTACGAGCAGTACTTC
j_gene: TRBJ1-1; v_gene: TRBV28; d_gene: NA; abundance: NA; CDR3aa: CASTFNTEAFF; CDR3nt: TGTGCCAGCACCTTTAACACTGAAGCTTTCTTT
j_gene: TRBJ2-7; v_gene: TRBV28; d_gene: TRBD2; abundance: NA; CDR3aa: CASSPGGLSSYEQYF; CDR3nt: TGTGCCAGCAGCCCGGGGGGGCTAAGCTCCTACGAGCAGTACTTC
j_gene: TRBJ2-5; v_gene: TRBV18; d_gene: NA; abundance: NA; CDR3aa: CASSPRNKETQYF; CDR3nt: TGTGCCAGCTCACCAAGAAACAAAGAGACCCAGTACTTC
j_gene: TRBJ2-5; v_gene: TRBV28; d_gene: TRBD2; abundance: NA; CDR3aa: CASSPHRQSGTSGRALPYF; CDR3nt: TGTGCCAGCAGTCCACACAGGCAAAGCGGGACTAGCGGGAGGGCACTCCCATACTTC
j_gene: TRBJ2-1; v_gene: TRBV6-6; d_gene: NA; abundance: NA; CDR3aa: CASSLDFGGRQFF; CDR3nt: TGTGCCAGCAGTCTCGACTTCGGGGGGCGGCAGTTCTTC
j_gene: TRBJ2-1; v_gene: TRBV11-3; d_gene: TRBD2; abundance: NA; CDR3aa: CASSYLAGGLEQFF; CDR3nt: TGTGCCAGCAGCTATCTAGCGGGAGGGCTTGAGCAGTTCTTC
j_gene: TRBJ2-2; v_gene: TRBV6-1; d_gene: TRBD2; abundance: NA; CDR3aa: CASSEYLLAENTGELFF; CDR3nt: TGTGCCAGCAGTGAATATCTACTAGCGGAGAACACCGGGGAGCTGTTTTTT
j_gene: TRBJ2-3; v_gene: TRBV7-9; d_gene: TRBD2; abundance: NA; CDR3aa: CASSLASGRVDTQYF; CDR3nt: TGTGCCAGCAGCTTAGCTAGCGGGAGGGTGGATACGCAGTATTTT
j_gene: TRBJ2-6; v_gene: TRBV5-8; d_gene: NA; abundance: NA; CDR3aa: CASPSPANVLTF; CDR3nt: TGTGCCAGCCCCAGTCCGGCCAACGTCCTGACTTTC
j_gene: TRBJ1-5; v_gene: TRBV28; d_gene: TRBD1; abundance: NA; CDR3aa: CASSFSPPTGDEPQHF; CDR3nt: TGTGCCAGCAGTTTCTCCCCTCCGACAGGGGATGAGCCCCAGCATTTT
j_gene: TRBJ2-7; v_gene: TRBV4-2; d_gene: NA; abundance: NA; CDR3aa: CASSQDPGSSYEQYF; CDR3nt: TGTGCCAGCAGCCAAGACCCGGGGAGCTCCTACGAGCAGTACTTC
j_gene: TRBJ1-6; v_gene: TRBV5-6; d_gene: TRBD1; abundance: few; CDR3aa: CASKMTGFSPLHF; CDR3nt: TGTGCCAGCAAGATGACAGGGTTTTCACCCCTCCACTTT
j_gene: TRBJ2-5; v_gene: TRBV9; d_gene: TRBD2; abundance: NA; CDR3aa: CASSSGLNQETQYF; CDR3nt: TGTGCCAGCAGCTCGGGACTAAACCAAGAGACCCAGTACTTC
j_gene: TRBJ2-7; v_gene: TRBV19; d_gene: NA; abundance: NA; CDR3aa: CASSIGQETYEQYF; CDR3nt: TGTGCCAGTAGTATAGGGCAGGAAACCTACGAGCAGTACTTC
j_gene: TRBJ2-7; v_gene: TRBV18; d_gene: NA; abundance: NA; CDR3aa: CASSAGQTSTEQYF; CDR3nt: TGTGCCAGCTCAGCGGGACAGACCAGTACTGAGCAGTACTTC
j_gene: TRBJ2-3; v_gene: TRBV5-1; d_gene: TRBD2; abundance: NA; CDR3aa: CASRPLAGTSTDTQYF; CDR3nt: TGCGCCAGCAGGCCTCTAGCGGGGACTTCCACAGATACGCAGTATTTT
j_gene: TRBJ2-1; v_gene: TRBV11-3; d_gene: NA; abundance: NA; CDR3aa: CASSPWGKSNEQFF; CDR3nt: TGTGCCAGCAGCCCCTGGGGCAAAAGCAATGAGCAGTTCTTC
j_gene: TRBJ1-3; v_gene: TRBV9; d_gene: TRBD1; abundance: few; CDR3aa: CASRSTGERNTIYF; CDR3nt: TGTGCCAGCAGAAGCACAGGGGAGAGAAACACCATATATTTT
j_gene: TRBJ1-1; v_gene: TRBV18; d_gene: NA; abundance: once; CDR3aa: CASSPELGGTEAFF; CDR3nt: TGTGCCAGCTCACCGGAACTCGGGGGAACTGAAGCTTTCTTT
j_gene: TRBJ1-2; v_gene: TRBV28; d_gene: NA; abundance: NA; CDR3aa: CASRLSGDDNYGYTF; CDR3nt: TGTGCCAGCAGGCTTTCGGGAGATGATAACTATGGCTACACCTTC
j_gene: TRBJ2-1; v_gene: TRBV7-6; d_gene: NA; abundance: NA; CDR3aa: CASSATRNNEQFF; CDR3nt: TGTGCCAGCAGCGCGACAAGGAACAATGAGCAGTTCTTC
j_gene: TRBJ2-1; v_gene: TRBV5-1; d_gene: NA; abundance: NA; CDR3aa: CASSSPYNEQFF; CDR3nt: TGCGCCAGCAGCTCCCCATACAATGAGCAGTTCTTC
j_gene: TRBJ2-3; v_gene: TRBV7-2; d_gene: NA; abundance: NA; CDR3aa: CASSHGEREATDTQYF; CDR3nt: TGTGCCAGCAGCCACGGCGAGAGGGAAGCCACAGATACGCAGTATTTT